This TCR beta chain emerged from a study of cytomegalovirus exposure and HLA in healthy donors (dated by TCRdb to 2015 to 2018). Notes on the research overall: According to a later analysis, the approximately 130 validation repertoires were produced on the same platform as the 666 repertoires of the first cohort. High-throughput TCR immunosequencing, statistical association of individual TCRs with disease status, and machine learning were combined to predict cytomegalovirus infection status. The study aimed to test whether cataloging public T cell receptors could reveal signatures of past pathogen exposure. In addition to the first cohort of hundreds of subjects, a separate validation cohort of 120 different subjects was used. General conclusions and limits of the study: The classifier was reported to diagnose cytomegalovirus status with high specificity and sensitivity in both the original and validation cohorts. The study gave a list of some 150 TCR beta chains associated with cytomegalovirus. The authors suggested that the approach could potentially be generalized to other disease states and immunological phenotypes. In vitro tests confirmed that a few of the cytomegalovirus-associated TCR beta chains recognize cytomegalovirus antigens. The validation cohort had no HLA typing available for a later analysis, so co-occurrence within that cohort was assessed over all 120 repertoires. Of the cluster scores, around 95% were above 0 in a later analysis, which found that TCRs clustered in the first cohort also tended to co-occur in the 120 or so validation repertoires. Most TCR sequences were observed very rarely across donors, whereas some public TCRs were present in many individuals.

Taken from the germline V gene, the CDR1 and CDR2 loops are MGHRA and YSYEKL. From the cysteine up to the phenylalanine, the CDR3 has a length of 15 residues. Left in the record is the CDR3 DNA by itself, 45 bases read in frame from the first base. Trimming removed 3 bases from V and 5 bases from J; the gene matches leave 6 bases unexplained. This clone was detected only once. The antigen it binds to is not known. No quality values exist for individual bases; no much larger clone is one base distant. Donors formed part of the validation cohort, which comprised about 130 subjects and was distinct from the first cohort of several hundred subjects. Libraries were constructed by the immunoSEQ multiplex PCR assay. Turning to the authors' computational methods: To diagnose cytomegalovirus status from the catalog of TCR beta chain sequences, a statistical classification framework was built. TCRdb provides this immuneACCESS table in a form limited to in-frame rearrangements. Some clones are lacking; in checked studies, under half of them reflect an unresolved V gene, and why the rest are absent is not known. V and J calls and clone size are as listed in that table; D and trimming were resolved from the DNA. In all, the sample holds hundreds of thousands of clones, and about 83% of those were seen once. The leading ten clones occupy 2.6% of the sample.

Sequencing was carried out using PBMCs. This sequence was found in a man aged 18 to 29 in good health and CMV-seronegative. The chain was built from TRBV4-1 and TRBJ1-5; 8 nucleotides in the junction match TRBD1. The nucleotides are TGCGCCAGCAGCCATACGGACAGGGATCATCAGCCCCAGCATTTT. This translates into CASSHTDRDHQPQHF.